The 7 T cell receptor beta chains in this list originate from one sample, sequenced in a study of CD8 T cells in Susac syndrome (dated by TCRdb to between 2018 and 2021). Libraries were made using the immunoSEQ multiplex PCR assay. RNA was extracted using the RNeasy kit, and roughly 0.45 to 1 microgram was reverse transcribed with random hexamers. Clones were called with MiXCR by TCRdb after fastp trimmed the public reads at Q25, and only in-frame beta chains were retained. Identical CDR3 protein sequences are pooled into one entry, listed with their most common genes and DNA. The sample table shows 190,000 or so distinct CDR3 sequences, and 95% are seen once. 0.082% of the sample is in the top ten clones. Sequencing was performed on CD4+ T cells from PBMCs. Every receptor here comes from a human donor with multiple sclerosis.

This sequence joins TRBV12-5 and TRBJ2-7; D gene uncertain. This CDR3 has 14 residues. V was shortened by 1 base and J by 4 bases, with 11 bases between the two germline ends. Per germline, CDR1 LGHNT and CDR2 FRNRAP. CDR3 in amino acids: CASGLASLIYEQYF. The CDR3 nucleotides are TGTGCTAGTGGTTTGGCCAGTCTCATTTACGAGCAGTACTTC.

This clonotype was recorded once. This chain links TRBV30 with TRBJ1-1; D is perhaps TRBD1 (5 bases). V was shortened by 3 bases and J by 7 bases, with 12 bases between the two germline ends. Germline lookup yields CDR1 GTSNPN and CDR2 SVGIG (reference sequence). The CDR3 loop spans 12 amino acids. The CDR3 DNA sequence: TGTGCCTGGAGGGACGTAGGGGATGAAGCTTTCTTT. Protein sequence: CAWRDVGDEAFF.

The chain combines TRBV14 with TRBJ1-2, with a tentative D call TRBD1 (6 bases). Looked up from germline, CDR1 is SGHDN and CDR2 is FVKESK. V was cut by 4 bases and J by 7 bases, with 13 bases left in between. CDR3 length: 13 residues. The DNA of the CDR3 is TGTGCCAGCAGCCCCCGACAGGTTCGTGGCTACACCTTC. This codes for CASSPRQVRGYTF.

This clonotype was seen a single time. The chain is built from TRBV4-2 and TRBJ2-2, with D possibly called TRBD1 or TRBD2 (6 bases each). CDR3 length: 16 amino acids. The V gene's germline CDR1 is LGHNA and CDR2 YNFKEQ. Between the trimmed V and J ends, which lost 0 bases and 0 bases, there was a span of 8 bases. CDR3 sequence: CASSQDRGPNTGELFF. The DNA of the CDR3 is TGTGCCAGCAGCCAAGATCGGGGGCCGAACACCGGGGAGCTGTTTTTT.

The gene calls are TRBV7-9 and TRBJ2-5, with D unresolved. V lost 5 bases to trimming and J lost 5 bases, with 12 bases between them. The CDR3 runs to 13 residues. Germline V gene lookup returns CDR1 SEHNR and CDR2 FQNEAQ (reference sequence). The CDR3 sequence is CASSVTISETQYF. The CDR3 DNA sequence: TGTGCCAGCAGCGTTACCATCTCGGAGACCCAGTACTTC.

CDR3 in DNA: TGCGCCAGCAGTCGCCTTTTGGGGACAGCTCCTAACTATGGCTACACCTTC. Residues: CASSRLLGTAPNYGYTF. The chain has TRBV23-1 and TRBJ1-2; TRBD1 matches 7 bases. TRBV23-1 belongs to the ORF category, with a function that is uncertain. V lost 4 bases to trimming and J lost 0 bases; unmatched junction nucleotides: 11. The CDR3 sequence is 17 residues long.

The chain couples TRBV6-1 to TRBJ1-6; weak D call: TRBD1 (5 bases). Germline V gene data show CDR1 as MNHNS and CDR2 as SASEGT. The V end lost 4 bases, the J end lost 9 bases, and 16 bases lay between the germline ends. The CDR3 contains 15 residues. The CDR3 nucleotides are TGTGCCAGCAGTGCCTCGGGACTGCAAGCTTCACCCCTCCACTTT. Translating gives CASSASGLQASPLHF.